The rows below give T cell receptor beta chains drawn from one sample of a study of T cell responses to AZD1222 COVID-19 vaccine. Using immunoSEQ multiplex PCR, the repertoire was profiled, and TCRdb retains in-frame clones only, with some absent. The sample holds about 170,000 clones, over 85% seen once. Sequenced material: peripheral blood, taken on day 0 of AZD1222 vaccination. The receptors derive from an adult in good health. Each CDR3 is given with its conserved first and last residue. D genes are given only for firm matches. Clone sizes are given selectively: once, few, many, or a class where the clone is expanded.

V gene	clone size	D gene	J gene	CDR3 DNA	CDR3 protein
TRBV7-8	once	TRBD2	TRBJ2-1	TGTGCCAGCAGCTTAGACCAGACTAGCGGGAGATCTAATGAGCAGTTCTTC	CASSLDQTSGRSNEQFF
TRBV27	NA	NA	TRBJ2-2	TGTGCCAGCAGTTCCTTAGGGGCCGTGGGGGAGCTGTTTTTT	CASSSLGAVGELFF
TRBV4-1	NA	NA	TRBJ1-1	TGCGCCAGCAGCCAAGGCGTCAGGGGTAATGAAGCTTTCTTT	CASSQGVRGNEAFF
TRBV18	NA	NA	TRBJ1-5	TGTGCCAGCTCATGGACCGGGCAGCGTCAGCCCCAGCATTTT	CASSWTGQRQPQHF
TRBV3-1/TRBV3-2	NA	TRBD2	TRBJ2-5	TGTGCCAGCAGCCAAGACCCAGGACTAGCGGGAAAAGAGACCCAGTACTTC	CASSQDPGLAGKETQYF
TRBV11-3	NA	NA	TRBJ2-1	TGTGCCAGCAGCTTAGGAGGAGTGGATACCTACAATGAGCAGTTCTTC	CASSLGGVDTYNEQFF
TRBV10-3	NA	TRBD2	TRBJ2-7	TGTGCCACCAGACTAGCGGGAGGGGAGGAGCAGTACTTC	CATRLAGGEEQYF
TRBV12-1	once	NA	TRBJ2-1	TGTGCCAGCAGCCTCGGACTAGTCCATGAGCAGTTCTTC	CASSLGLVHEQFF
TRBV11-2	NA	NA	TRBJ2-7	TGTGCCAGCAGCTTAGCGTTCGGGCACGAGCAGTACTTC	CASSLAFGHEQYF
TRBV5-1	NA	NA	TRBJ1-1	TGCGCCAGCAGCTGGAGGGACGGGAACACTGAAGCTTTCTTT	CASSWRDGNTEAFF
TRBV2	NA	NA	TRBJ1-2	TGTGCCAGCAGTGTAACGGGTGGCTACACCTTC	CASSVTGGYTF
TRBV2	NA	NA	TRBJ2-7	TGTGCCAGCAGTGTTAGAGTTTCCTACGAGCAGTACTTC	CASSVRVSYEQYF
TRBV5-1	NA	NA	TRBJ2-2	TGCGCCAGCAGCTTGGCTGGCAGGGTAAGGACCGGGGAGCTGTTTTTT	CASSLAGRVRTGELFF
TRBV3-1/TRBV3-2	NA	NA	TRBJ1-3	TGTGCCAGCAGCCGCCGGAGAGATGATTCTGGAAACACCATATATTTT	CASSRRRDDSGNTIYF
TRBV21-1	NA	NA	TRBJ1-1	TGTGCCAGCAGCCTACAGGAGAGGGGGCTGAACACTGAAGCTTTCTTT	CASSLQERGLNTEAFF
TRBV11-2	NA	NA	TRBJ2-7	TGTGCCAGCAGCTTTTTAACCTACGAGCAGTACTTC	CASSFLTYEQYF
TRBV12-5	NA	NA	TRBJ1-2	TGTGCTAGTGGTTTTGGGGGGGCGAACTATGGCTACACCTTC	CASGFGGANYGYTF
TRBV2	NA	NA	TRBJ1-1	TGTGCCAGCAGTGTCGAGCCCCAAGCGGGCACTGAAGCTTTCTTT	CASSVEPQAGTEAFF
TRBV7-2	NA	TRBD1	TRBJ1-4	TGTGCCAGCAGCCCACAGGGGCTCAATGAAAAACTGTTTTTT	CASSPQGLNEKLFF